The clone carrying this T cell receptor beta chain was counted a few times. Its antigen remains unknown. This sample is part of a study of cytomegalovirus exposure and HLA in healthy donors. Study-wide results and caveats: Listed as cytomegalovirus-associated were over 150 TCR beta chains. Previously analyzed data showed that most TCR beta V segments were productive at a frequency of about 87% or about 30%. A highly shared variant cluster was judged a likely technical artifact.

CDR1 and CDR2 (germline): SGHDN, FVKESK. The germline V and J ends were trimmed by 4 bases and 6 bases, with 19 bases remaining between them. The CDR3 is made up of 15 amino acids. PCR employed 60 Vbeta and 13 Jbeta primers. Per the study methods: Roughly 80 million unique TCR beta chains, 8.5 million to 14 million shared, were counted in a later analysis. Clones were read by immunoSEQ multiplex PCR, and TCRdb kept only the in-frame ones, dropping some. The D gene and trimming were derived from the DNA, and the V and J assignments and clone size from that table. The sample contains 150,000 to 200,000 clones, about 77% of which appear only once.

Sample: PBMCs. The chain combines TRBV14 with TRBJ2-7, with D perhaps TRBD1 (6 bases). This receptor was obtained from a woman aged 25 to 39 in good health and CMV-seropositive. The CDR3 nucleotides are TGTGCCAGCAGCCCCCCGGGCAGGGGTAGACTCGAGCAGTACTTC. It specifies CASSPPGRGRLEQYF.